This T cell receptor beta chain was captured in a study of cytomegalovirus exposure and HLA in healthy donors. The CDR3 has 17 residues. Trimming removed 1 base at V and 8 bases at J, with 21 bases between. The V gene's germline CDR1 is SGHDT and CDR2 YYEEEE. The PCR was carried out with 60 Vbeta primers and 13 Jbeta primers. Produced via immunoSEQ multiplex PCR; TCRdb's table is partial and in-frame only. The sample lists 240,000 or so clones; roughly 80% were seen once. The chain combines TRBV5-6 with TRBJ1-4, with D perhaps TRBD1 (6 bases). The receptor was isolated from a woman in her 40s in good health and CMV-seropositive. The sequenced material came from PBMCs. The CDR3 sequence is CASSLFRGRTRGEKLFF. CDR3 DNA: TGTGCCAGCAGCTTGTTCAGGGGTCGAACCAGAGGGGAAAAACTGTTTTTT.